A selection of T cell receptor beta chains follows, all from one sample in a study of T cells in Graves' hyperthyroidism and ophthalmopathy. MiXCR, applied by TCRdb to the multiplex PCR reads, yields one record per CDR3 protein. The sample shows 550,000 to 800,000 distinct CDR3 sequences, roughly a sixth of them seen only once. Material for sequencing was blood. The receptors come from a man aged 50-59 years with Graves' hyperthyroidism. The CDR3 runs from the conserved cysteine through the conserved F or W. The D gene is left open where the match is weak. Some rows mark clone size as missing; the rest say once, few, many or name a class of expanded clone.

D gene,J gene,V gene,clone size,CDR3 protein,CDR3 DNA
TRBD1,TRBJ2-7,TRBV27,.,CASSPWTGPYEQYF,TGTGCCAGCAGTCCCTGGACAGGCCCCTACGAGCAGTACTTC
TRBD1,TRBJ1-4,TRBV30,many,CAWSVLGQPNEKLFF,TGTGCCTGGAGCGTACTGGGACAGCCCAATGAAAAACTGTTTTTT
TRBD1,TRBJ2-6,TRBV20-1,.,CSVLRGQGALSGANVLTF,TGCAGTGTTCTGCGGGGACAGGGGGCGTTATCTGGGGCCAACGTCCTGACTTTC
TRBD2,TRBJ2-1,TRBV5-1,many,CASSLFLAGARGYNEQFF,TGCGCCAGCAGCTTGTTCCTAGCGGGAGCTAGGGGTTACAATGAGCAGTTCTTC
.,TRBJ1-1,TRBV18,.,CASSPIVWTENTEAFF,TGTGCCAGCTCACCAATTGTGTGGACGGAGAACACTGAAGCTTTCTTT
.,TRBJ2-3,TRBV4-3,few,CASSRDSADTQYF,TGCGCCAGCAGCCGCGACTCCGCAGATACGCAGTATTTT
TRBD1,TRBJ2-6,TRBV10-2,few,CASRAGGPPLSGANVLTF,TGCGCCAGCAGAGCAGGGGGCCCCCCTCTGTCTGGGGCCAACGTCCTGACTTTC
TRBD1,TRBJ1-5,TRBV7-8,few,CASSYGQVDQPQHF,TGTGCCAGCAGCTACGGACAGGTAGATCAGCCCCAGCATTTT
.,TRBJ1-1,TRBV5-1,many,CASSLAGTPAEAFF,TGCGCCAGCAGCTTGGCCGGGACACCTGCCGAAGCTTTCTTT
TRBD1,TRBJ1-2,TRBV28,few,CASRSRTGFASGYTF,TGTGCCAGCAGAAGCCGGACAGGGTTTGCCTCGGGCTACACCTTC
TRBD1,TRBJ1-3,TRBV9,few,CASGRDSHSGNTIYF,TGTGCCAGCGGAAGGGACAGCCACTCTGGAAACACCATATATTTT